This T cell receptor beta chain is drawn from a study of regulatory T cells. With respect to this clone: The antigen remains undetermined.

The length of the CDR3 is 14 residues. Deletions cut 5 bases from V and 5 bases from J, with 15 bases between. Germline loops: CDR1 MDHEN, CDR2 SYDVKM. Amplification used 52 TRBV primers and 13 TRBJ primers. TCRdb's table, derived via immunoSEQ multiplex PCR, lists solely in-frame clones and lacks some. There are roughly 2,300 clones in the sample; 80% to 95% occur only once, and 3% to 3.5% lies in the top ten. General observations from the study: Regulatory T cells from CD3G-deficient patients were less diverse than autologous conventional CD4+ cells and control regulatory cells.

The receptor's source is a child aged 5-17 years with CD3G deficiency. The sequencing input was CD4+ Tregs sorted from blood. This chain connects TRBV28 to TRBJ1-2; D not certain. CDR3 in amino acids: CASSHPGSLYGYTF. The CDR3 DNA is TGTGCCAGCAGTCACCCGGGGTCTTTATATGGCTACACCTTC.